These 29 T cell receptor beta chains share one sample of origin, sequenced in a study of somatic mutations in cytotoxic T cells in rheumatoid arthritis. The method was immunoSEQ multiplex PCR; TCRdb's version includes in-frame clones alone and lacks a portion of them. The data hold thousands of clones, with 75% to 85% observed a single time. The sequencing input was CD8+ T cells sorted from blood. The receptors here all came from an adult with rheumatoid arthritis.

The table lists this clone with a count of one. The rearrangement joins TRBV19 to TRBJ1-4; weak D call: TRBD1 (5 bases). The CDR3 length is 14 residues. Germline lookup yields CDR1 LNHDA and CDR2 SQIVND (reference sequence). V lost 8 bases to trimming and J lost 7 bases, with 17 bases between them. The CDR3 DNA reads TGTGCCAGTGGGCTCCCGTTCGGGACTGAAAAACTGTTTTTT. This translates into CASGLPFGTEKLFF.

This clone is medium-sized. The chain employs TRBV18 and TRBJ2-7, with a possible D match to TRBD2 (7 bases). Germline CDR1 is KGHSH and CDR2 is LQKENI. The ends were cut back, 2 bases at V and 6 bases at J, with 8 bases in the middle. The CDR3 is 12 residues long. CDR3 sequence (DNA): TGTGCCAGCTCACCAGCGGGGGCCGAGCAGTACGTC. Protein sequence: CASSPAGAEQYV.

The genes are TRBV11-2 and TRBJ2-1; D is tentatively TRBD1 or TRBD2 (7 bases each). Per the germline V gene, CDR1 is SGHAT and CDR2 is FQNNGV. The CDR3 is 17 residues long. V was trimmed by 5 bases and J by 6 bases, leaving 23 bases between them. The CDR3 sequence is CASSDKGGASGSNEQFF. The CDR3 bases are TGTGCCAGCAGCGACAAAGGGGGCGCTAGCGGATCCAATGAGCAGTTCTTC.

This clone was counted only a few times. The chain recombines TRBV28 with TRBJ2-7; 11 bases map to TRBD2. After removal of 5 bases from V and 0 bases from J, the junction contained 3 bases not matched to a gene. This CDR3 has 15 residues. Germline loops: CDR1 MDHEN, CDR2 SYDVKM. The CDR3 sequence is CASSRTSGPSYEQYF. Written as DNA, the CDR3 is TGTGCCAGCAGTCGGACTAGCGGGCCCTCCTACGAGCAGTACTTC.

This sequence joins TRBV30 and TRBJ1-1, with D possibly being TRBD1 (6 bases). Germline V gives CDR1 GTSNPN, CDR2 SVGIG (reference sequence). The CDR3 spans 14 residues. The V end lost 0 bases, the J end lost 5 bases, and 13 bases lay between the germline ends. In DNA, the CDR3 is TGTGCCTGGAGTGTTATTACAGGGAGTACTGAAGCTTTCTTT. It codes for CAWSVITGSTEAFF.

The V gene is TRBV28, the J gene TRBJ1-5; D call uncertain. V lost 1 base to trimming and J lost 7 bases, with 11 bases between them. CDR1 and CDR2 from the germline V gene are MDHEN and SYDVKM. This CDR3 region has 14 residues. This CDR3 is CASSLFGVSQPQHF. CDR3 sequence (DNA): TGTGCCAGCAGTTTATTTGGGGTAAGCCAGCCCCAGCATTTT.

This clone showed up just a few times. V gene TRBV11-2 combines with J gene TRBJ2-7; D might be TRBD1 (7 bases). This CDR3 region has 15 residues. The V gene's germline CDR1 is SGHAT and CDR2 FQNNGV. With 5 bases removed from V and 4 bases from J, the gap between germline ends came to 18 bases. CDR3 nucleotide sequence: TGTGCCAGCAGCCAAGGGCAGGGGGGTGTTTACGAGCAGTACTTC. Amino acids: CASSQGQGGVYEQYF.

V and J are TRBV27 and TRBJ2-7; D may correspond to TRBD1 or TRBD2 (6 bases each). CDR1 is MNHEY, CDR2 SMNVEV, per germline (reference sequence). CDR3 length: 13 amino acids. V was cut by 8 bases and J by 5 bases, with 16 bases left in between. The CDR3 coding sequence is TGTGCCAGCTCGTCTGGGGGGCACAACGAGCAGTACTTC. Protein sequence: CASSSGGHNEQYF.

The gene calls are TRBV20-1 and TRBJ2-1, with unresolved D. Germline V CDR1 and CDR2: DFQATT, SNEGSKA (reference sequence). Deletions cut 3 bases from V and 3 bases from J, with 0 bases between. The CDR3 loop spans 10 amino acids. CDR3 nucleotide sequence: TGCAGTGCTAGCTACAATGAGCAGTTCTTC. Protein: CSASYNEQFF.

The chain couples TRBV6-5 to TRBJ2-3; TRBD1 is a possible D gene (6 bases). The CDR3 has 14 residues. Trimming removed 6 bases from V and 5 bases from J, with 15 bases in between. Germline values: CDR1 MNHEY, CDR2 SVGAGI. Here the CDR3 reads CASRPTRGGDTQYF. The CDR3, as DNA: TGTGCCAGCAGACCTACCCGAGGGGGAGATACGCAGTATTTT.

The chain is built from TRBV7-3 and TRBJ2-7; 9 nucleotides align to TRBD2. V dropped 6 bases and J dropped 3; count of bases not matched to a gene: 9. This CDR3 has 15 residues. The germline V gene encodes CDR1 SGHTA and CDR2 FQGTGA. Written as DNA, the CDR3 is TGTGCCAGCAGTTCGGGACTAGCAACCAACTACGAGCAGTACGTC. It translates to CASSSGLATNYEQYV.

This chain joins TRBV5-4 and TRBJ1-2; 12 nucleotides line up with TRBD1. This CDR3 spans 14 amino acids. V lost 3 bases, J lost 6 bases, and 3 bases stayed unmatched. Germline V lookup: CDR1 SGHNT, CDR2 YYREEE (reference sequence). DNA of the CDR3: TGTGCCAGCAGCTCGGGACAGGGGGCCGATGGCTACACCTTC. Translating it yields CASSSGQGADGYTF. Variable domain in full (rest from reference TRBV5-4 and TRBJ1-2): ETGVTQSPTHLIKTRGQQVTLRCSSQSGHNTVSWYQQALGQGPQFIFQYYREEENGRGNFPPRFSGLQFPNYSSELNVNALELDDSALYLCASSSGQGADGYTFGSGTRLTVV.

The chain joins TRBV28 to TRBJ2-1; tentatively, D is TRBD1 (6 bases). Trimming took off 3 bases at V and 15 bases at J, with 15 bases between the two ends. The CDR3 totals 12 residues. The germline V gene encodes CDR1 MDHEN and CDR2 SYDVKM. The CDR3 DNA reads TGTGCCAGCAGTTTGTTTGCAGGGGCGTTGTTCTTC. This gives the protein CASSLFAGALFF.

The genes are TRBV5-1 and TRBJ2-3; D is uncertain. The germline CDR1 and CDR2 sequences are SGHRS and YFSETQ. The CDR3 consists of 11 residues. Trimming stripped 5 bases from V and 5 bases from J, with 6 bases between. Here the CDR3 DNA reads TGCGCCAGCAGGGAACTAGATACGCAGTATTTT. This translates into CASRELDTQYF.

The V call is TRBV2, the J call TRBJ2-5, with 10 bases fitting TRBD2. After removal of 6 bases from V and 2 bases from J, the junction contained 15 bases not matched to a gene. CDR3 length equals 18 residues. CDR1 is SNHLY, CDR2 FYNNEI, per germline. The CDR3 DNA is TGTGCCAGCAGGACCGGGACTAGCGTTAGCGGAGGACAAGAGACCCAGTACTTC. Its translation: CASRTGTSVSGGQETQYF.

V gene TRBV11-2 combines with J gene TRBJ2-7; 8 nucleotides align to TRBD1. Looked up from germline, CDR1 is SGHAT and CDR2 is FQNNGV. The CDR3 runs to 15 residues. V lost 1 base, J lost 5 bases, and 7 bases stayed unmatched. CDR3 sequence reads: CASSLGGTGRHEQYV. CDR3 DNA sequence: TGTGCCAGCAGCTTAGGGGGGACAGGTCGCCACGAGCAGTACGTC.

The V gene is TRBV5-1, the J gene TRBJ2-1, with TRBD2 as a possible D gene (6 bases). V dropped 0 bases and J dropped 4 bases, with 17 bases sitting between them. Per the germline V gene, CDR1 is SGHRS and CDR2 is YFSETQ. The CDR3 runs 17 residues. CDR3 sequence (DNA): TGCGCCAGCAGCTTGGAGCCCGGGACTGGCGCATACAATGAGCAGTTCTTC. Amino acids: CASSLEPGTGAYNEQFF.

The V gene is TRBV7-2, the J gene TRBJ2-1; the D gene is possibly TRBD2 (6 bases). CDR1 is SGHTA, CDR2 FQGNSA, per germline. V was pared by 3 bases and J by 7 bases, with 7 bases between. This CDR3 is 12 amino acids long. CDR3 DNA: TGTGCCAGCAGCTTCCTAGCGAATGAGCAGTTCTTC. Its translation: CASSFLANEQFF.

CDR3 protein: CASSQVPPTQYF. CDR3 bases: TGCGCCAGCAGCCAAGTCCCCCCTACCCAGTATTTT. V and J are TRBV4-1 and TRBJ2-3; no clear D gene. Between the trimmed V and J ends, which lost 1 base and 12 bases, there was a span of 11 bases. Germline V gives CDR1 MGHRA, CDR2 YSYEKL. The CDR3 is 12 residues long.

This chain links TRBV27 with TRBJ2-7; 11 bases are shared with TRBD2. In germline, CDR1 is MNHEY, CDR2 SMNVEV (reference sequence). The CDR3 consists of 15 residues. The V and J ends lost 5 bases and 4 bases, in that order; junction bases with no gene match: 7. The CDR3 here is CASSVAGGPGYEQYF. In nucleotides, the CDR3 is TGTGCCAGCAGTGTAGCGGGAGGGCCGGGGTACGAGCAGTACTTC.

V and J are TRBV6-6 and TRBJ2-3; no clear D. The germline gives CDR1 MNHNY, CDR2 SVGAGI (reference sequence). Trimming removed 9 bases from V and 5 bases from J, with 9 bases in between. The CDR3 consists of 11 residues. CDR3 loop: CASTQEDTQYF. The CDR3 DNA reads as TGTGCCAGTACTCAAGAAGATACGCAGTATTTT.

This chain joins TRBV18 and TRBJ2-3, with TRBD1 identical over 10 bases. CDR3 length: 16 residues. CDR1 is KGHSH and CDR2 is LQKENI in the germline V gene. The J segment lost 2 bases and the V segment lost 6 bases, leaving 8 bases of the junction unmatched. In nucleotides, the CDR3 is TGTGCCAGCTCCACCAGGGACAGGGGATACACAGATACGCAGTATTTT. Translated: CASSTRDRGYTDTQYF.

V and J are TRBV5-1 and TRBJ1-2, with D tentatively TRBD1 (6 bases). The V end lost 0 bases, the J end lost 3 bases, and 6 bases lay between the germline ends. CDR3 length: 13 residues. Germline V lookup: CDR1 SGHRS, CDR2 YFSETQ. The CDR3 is CASSLEGDYGYTF. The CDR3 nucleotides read TGCGCCAGCAGCTTGGAGGGGGACTATGGCTACACCTTC.

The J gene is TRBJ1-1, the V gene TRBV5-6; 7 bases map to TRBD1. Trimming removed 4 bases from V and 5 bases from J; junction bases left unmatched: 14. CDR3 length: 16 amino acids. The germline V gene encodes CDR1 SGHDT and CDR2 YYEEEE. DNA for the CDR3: TGTGCCAGCAGCCGTACTACCGGGACAGACCTTACTGAAGCTTTCTTT. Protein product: CASSRTTGTDLTEAFF.

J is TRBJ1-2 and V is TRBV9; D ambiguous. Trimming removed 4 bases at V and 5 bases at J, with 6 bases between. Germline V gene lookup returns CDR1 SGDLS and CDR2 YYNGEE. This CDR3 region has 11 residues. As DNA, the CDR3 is TGTGCCAGCAGCTTTGCATATGGCTACACCTTC. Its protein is CASSFAYGYTF.

The CDR3 loop reads CASSLRDRGGYTF. The CDR3 DNA sequence: TGTGCCAGCAGTCTTCGAGACAGGGGTGGCTACACCTTC. The rearrangement joins TRBV28 to TRBJ1-2; 8 bases are a match to TRBD1. The germline CDR1 and CDR2 sequences are MDHEN and SYDVKM. V dropped 5 bases and J dropped 7; count of bases not matched to a gene: 6. CDR3 length: 13 amino acids.

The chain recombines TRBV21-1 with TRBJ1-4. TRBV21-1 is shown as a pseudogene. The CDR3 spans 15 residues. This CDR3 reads CAIPGPSLINEKLFF. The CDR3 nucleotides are TGTGCCATCCCGGGACCTTCTTTAATTAATGAAAAACTGTTTTTT.

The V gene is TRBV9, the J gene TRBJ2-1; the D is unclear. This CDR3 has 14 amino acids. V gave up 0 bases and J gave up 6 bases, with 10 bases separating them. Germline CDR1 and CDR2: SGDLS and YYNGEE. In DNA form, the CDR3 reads TGTGCCAGCAGCGTAGGTGGCTACCCCAATGAGCAGTTCTTC. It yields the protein CASSVGGYPNEQFF.

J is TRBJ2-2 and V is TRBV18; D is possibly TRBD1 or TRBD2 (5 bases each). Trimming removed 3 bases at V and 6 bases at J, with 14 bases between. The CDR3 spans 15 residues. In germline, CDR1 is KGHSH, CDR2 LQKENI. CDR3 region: CASSPPEGLAGELFF. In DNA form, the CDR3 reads TGTGCCAGCTCACCGCCTGAGGGGCTCGCCGGGGAGCTGTTTTTT. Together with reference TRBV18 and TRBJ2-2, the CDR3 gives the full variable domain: NAGVMQNPRHLVRRRGQEARLRCSPMKGHSHVYWYRQLPEEGLKFMVYLQKENIIDESGMPKERFSAEFPKEGPSILRIQQVVRGDSAAYFCASSPPEGLAGELFFGEGSRLTVL.